Many counts were recorded for the clone carrying this TCR beta chain. The antigen is unknown. This specimen belongs to a study of identical twins. Study results and caveats: Abundant beta clonotypes from cord blood had fewer insertions, unlike memory repertoires, which showed none. These conclusions were based on statistical analysis (cross-sectional, not following the same donors). Compared with unrelated sharing, twin-shared out-of-frame alpha sequences had more low-probability sequences.

V lost 0 bases to trimming and J lost 2 bases, with 4 bases between them. The CDR3 spans 13 residues. The germline V gene has CDR1 MDHEN and CDR2 SYDVKM. MiXCR, run by TCRdb on the 5' RACE reads, gives a single entry per CDR3 protein. The sample includes approximately 680,000 distinct CDR3 sequences, under 8.5% of them seen just once. A further study also used this sample, focusing on yellow fever vaccine responses in identical twins.

Sequencing input: PBMCs. The receptor was derived from a woman aged 18-29 years in good health. The chain employs TRBV28 and TRBJ2-5; D not resolved. The DNA of the CDR3 is TGTGCCAGCAGTTTATGGGTACAAGAGACCCAGTACTTC. It yields the protein CASSLWVQETQYF.